Following are 20 T cell receptor beta chains from one sample sequenced in a study of radiotherapy plus CTLA-4 blockade in lung cancer. Profiled with immunoSEQ multiplex PCR; TCRdb holds only in-frame clones, not every one. The table lists around 90,000 clones, around 86% of them singletons. Sample: peripheral blood, taken from a patient treated with radiotherapy plus ipilimumab. The receptors shown here come from a human donor with non-small cell lung cancer that progressed on radiotherapy plus ipilimumab.

V usage is TRBV9 and J usage is TRBJ2-2, with D possibly matching TRBD1 (6 bases). The V gene's germline CDR1 is SGDLS and CDR2 YYNGEE. The CDR3 is made up of 14 amino acids. The V end was cut by 4 bases, the J end by 3 bases, with 10 bases between. The CDR3 loop reads CASSMTGHTGELFF. CDR3 in DNA: TGTGCCAGCAGCATGACAGGCCACACCGGGGAGCTGTTTTTT.

The J gene is TRBJ2-2, the V gene TRBV4-2; the D gene is possibly TRBD1 (5 bases). The V end was cut by 2 bases, the J end by 7 bases, with 17 bases between. Germline assignment: CDR1 LGHNA and CDR2 YNFKEQ. The CDR3 covers 16 residues. CDR3: CASSQSPGPQGGELFF. The CDR3 DNA reads TGTGCCAGCAGCCAATCCCCCGGGCCCCAGGGCGGGGAGCTGTTTTTT.

The rearrangement uses TRBV5-1 and TRBJ2-2; no definite D call. V gave up 4 bases and J gave up 0 bases, with 10 bases separating them. CDR1 and CDR2 from the germline V gene are SGHRS and YFSETQ. This CDR3 comprises 15 residues. For the CDR3, the DNA is TGCGCCAGCAGCGAGAGCAGCTCGAACACCGGGGAGCTGTTTTTT. Translating it yields CASSESSSNTGELFF.

This chain uses TRBV5-1 with TRBJ2-5; TRBD2 matches 10 bases. The germline CDR1 and CDR2 sequences are SGHRS and YFSETQ. The CDR3 runs to 14 residues. Trimming at V came to 0 bases and at J to 5 bases, leaving 1 base not matched to a gene. The CDR3 DNA follows: TGCGCCAGCAGCTTGGAACTAGCGGGGGAGACCCAGTACTTC. Residues: CASSLELAGETQYF.

This clone showed up just once. This chain joins TRBV6-1 and TRBJ2-1, with a possible D match to TRBD2 (6 bases). CDR1 is MNHNS and CDR2 is SASEGT in the germline V gene. The ends were cut back, 6 bases at V and 3 bases at J, with 9 bases in the middle. CDR3 length equals 13 residues. The CDR3 protein is CASRGTGYNEQFF. The CDR3 coding sequence is TGTGCCAGCAGAGGGACTGGCTACAATGAGCAGTTCTTC.

The rearrangement uses TRBV6-6 and TRBJ1-1; 10 nucleotides agree with TRBD1. Per the germline V gene, CDR1 is MNHNY and CDR2 is SVGAGI (reference sequence). Trimming at V came to 0 bases and at J to 11 bases, leaving 3 bases not matched to a gene. The CDR3 is 13 residues long. In DNA, the CDR3 is TGTGCCAGCAGTTACTCAGGACAGGGGGAGGCTTTCTTT. Amino acid sequence: CASSYSGQGEAFF.

In nucleotides, the CDR3 is TGTGCCAGCAGCTTGGGGAGGGGCTCGTGGACCGGGGAGCTGTTTTTT. It specifies CASSLGRGSWTGELFF. The chain has TRBV5-6 and TRBJ2-2; TRBD2 is a possible D gene (6 bases). V lost 0 bases to trimming and J lost 5 bases, with 14 bases between them. The CDR3 is 16 residues long. Germline V gene sequence: CDR1 SGHDT, CDR2 YYEEEE.

The J gene is TRBJ1-5, the V gene TRBV19; no reliable D call. Trimming pared 6 bases from V and 0 bases from J, leaving 6 bases between. The CDR3 runs 13 residues. CDR1 is LNHDA and CDR2 is SQIVND in the germline V gene (reference sequence). CDR3 protein: CASRFGSNQPQHF. The DNA of the CDR3 is TGTGCCAGTAGATTCGGTAGCAATCAGCCCCAGCATTTT.

This chain joins TRBV9 and TRBJ1-1; D is undetermined. Germline V gene data show CDR1 as SGDLS and CDR2 as YYNGEE. There are 13 residues in the CDR3. V was cut by 4 bases and J by 2 bases, with 9 bases left in between. CDR3 coding DNA: TGTGCCAGCAGCCGGGCCCCCAACACTGAAGCTTTCTTT. This encodes CASSRAPNTEAFF.

The chain recombines TRBV29-1 with TRBJ1-5; TRBD1 agrees at 12 bases. The junction had 7 bases not matched to a gene; V was cut back by 6 bases and J by 1 base. The CDR3 extends over 16 amino acids. Germline CDR1 SQVTM, CDR2 ANQGSEA. CDR3 sequence: CSVGTGGYLSNQPQHF. CDR3 in DNA: TGCAGCGTGGGGACAGGGGGCTATTTGAGCAATCAGCCCCAGCATTTT.

V gene TRBV9 combines with J gene TRBJ2-7, with TRBD2 matching 7 bases. The CDR3 consists of 14 residues. The V segment lost 4 bases and the J segment 5 bases; nucleotides outside the gene matches: 9. CDR1 is SGDLS, CDR2 YYNGEE, per germline. The CDR3 here is CASSRGVSHDEQYF. CDR3 in DNA: TGTGCCAGCAGCCGGGGGGTCTCCCATGACGAGCAGTACTTC.

The chain has TRBV18 and TRBJ2-7; D perhaps matches TRBD1 (5 bases). Trimming pared 6 bases from V and 2 bases from J, leaving 14 bases between. Germline V gene lookup returns CDR1 KGHSH and CDR2 LQKENI. This CDR3 region has 14 residues. In DNA form, the CDR3 reads TGTGCCAGCTCGACGGAAGGGGTAGCCTACGAGCAGTACTTC. Translating it yields CASSTEGVAYEQYF. The complete variable domain, with remaining parts taken from reference TRBV18 and TRBJ2-7, reads NAGVMQNPRHLVRRRGQEARLRCSPMKGHSHVYWYRQLPEEGLKFMVYLQKENIIDESGMPKERFSAEFPKEGPSILRIQQVVRGDSAAYFCASSTEGVAYEQYFGPGTRLTVT.

The genes are TRBV5-8 and TRBJ1-3; D gene ambiguous. Trimming stripped 3 bases from V and 0 bases from J, with 10 bases between. The CDR3 covers 15 residues. CDR1 is SGHTS, CDR2 YDEGEE, per germline. This CDR3 reads CASSSGPFSGNTIYF. In DNA form, the CDR3 reads TGTGCCAGCAGCTCCGGGCCGTTCTCTGGAAACACCATATATTTT.

This clone is a singleton in its sample. The CDR3 DNA is TGCGCCAGCAGCTTGGCCAGGACAGGGGACGGCTACACCTTC. Encoded protein: CASSLARTGDGYTF. This chain connects TRBV5-1 to TRBJ1-2; the match to TRBD1 covers 9 bases. V trimming: 0 bases; J trimming: 8 bases; junction bases outside the gene matches: 5. This CDR3 contains 14 residues. Looked up from germline, CDR1 is SGHRS and CDR2 is YFSETQ.

V usage is TRBV6-5 and J usage is TRBJ1-6; D unresolved. There are 12 residues in the CDR3. CDR1 and CDR2 (germline): MNHEY, SVGAGI. V was shortened by 6 bases and J by 8 bases, with 8 bases between the two germline ends. CDR3 coding DNA: TGTGCCAGCAGAAATCTGGATTCACCCCTCCACTTT. This encodes CASRNLDSPLHF.

The CDR3 region is CASSLDGQGPTGELFF. The CDR3 nucleotides are TGCGCCAGCAGCTTGGATGGACAGGGCCCCACCGGGGAGCTGTTTTTT. This sequence joins TRBV5-1 and TRBJ2-2; 8 bases fit TRBD1. Germline CDR1 is SGHRS and CDR2 is YFSETQ. Germline trimming cut 0 bases from V and 4 bases from J; bases unmatched to any gene: 5. This CDR3 has 16 amino acids. Together with reference TRBV5-1 and TRBJ2-2, the CDR3 gives the full variable domain: KAGVTQTPRYLIKTRGQQVTLSCSPISGHRSVSWYQQTPGQGLQFLFEYFSETQRNKGNFPGRFSGRQFSNSRSEMNVSTLELGDSALYLCASSLDGQGPTGELFFGEGSRLTVL.

J is TRBJ2-1 and V is TRBV30, with D perhaps TRBD2 (5 bases). Trimming left V 0 bases short and J 8 bases short, with 14 bases between. The CDR3 is 14 residues long. Per the germline V gene, CDR1 is GTSNPN and CDR2 is SVGIG (reference sequence). The CDR3 DNA reads as TGTGCCTGGAGTGTCACCCTACCCGGGGATGAGCAGTTCTTC. This sequence encodes CAWSVTLPGDEQFF.

The chain has TRBV30 and TRBJ1-1; unclear D gene. The V and J ends lost 3 bases and 0 bases respectively, with 14 bases between them. The germline gives CDR1 GTSNPN, CDR2 SVGIG (reference sequence). This CDR3 spans 15 amino acids. As DNA, the CDR3 is TGTGCCTGGAGGGGCCCCGGGTCGGTGAACACTGAAGCTTTCTTT. Its protein is CAWRGPGSVNTEAFF. The entire variable domain, with the rest obtained from reference TRBV30 and TRBJ1-1, is as follows: SQTIHQWPATLVQPVGSPLSLECTVEGTSNPNLYWYRQAAGRGLQLLFYSVGIGQISSEVPQNLSASRPQDRQFILSSKKLLLSDSGFYLCAWRGPGSVNTEAFFGQGTRLTVV.

The rearrangement joins TRBV5-4 to TRBJ2-7; tentatively, D is TRBD2 (6 bases). CDR1 and CDR2 from the germline V gene are SGHNT and YYREEE (reference sequence). This CDR3 is built from 16 residues. Trimming stripped 6 bases from V and 0 bases from J, with 19 bases between. The CDR3 region is CASTPGGLASSYEQYF. CDR3 nucleotide sequence: TGTGCCAGCACCCCAGGAGGGCTAGCGAGCTCCTACGAGCAGTACTTC.

The rearrangement uses TRBV6-5 and TRBJ1-1; 7 nucleotides match TRBD1. The CDR3 has 15 residues. V shed 6 bases and J 4 bases; nucleotides not matched to a gene: 11. The germline CDR1 and CDR2 sequences are MNHEY and SVGAGI. CDR3 loop: CASRVTQGGVTEAFF. The CDR3 nucleotides are TGTGCCAGCAGGGTTACCCAGGGGGGCGTCACTGAAGCTTTCTTT.